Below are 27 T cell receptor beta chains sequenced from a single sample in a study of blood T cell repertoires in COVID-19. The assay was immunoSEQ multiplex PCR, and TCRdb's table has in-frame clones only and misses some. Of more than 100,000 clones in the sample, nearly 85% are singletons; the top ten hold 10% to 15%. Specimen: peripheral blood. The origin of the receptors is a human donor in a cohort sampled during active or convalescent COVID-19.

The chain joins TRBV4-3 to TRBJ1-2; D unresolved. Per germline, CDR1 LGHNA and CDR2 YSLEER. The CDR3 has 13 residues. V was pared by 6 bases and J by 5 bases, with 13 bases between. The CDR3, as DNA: TGCGCCAGCAGGAAAGACACAGAGTATGGCTACACCTTC. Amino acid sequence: CASRKDTEYGYTF.

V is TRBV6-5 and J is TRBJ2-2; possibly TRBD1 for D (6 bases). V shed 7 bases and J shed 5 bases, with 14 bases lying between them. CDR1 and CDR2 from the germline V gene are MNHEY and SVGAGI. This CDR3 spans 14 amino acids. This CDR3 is CASTGTQRTGELFF. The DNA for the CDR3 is TGTGCCAGCACCGGGACACAGAGGACCGGGGAGCTGTTTTTT.

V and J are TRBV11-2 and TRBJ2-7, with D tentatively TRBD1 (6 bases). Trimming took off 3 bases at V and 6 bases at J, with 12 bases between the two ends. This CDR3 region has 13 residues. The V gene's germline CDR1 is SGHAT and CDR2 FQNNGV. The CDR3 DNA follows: TGTGCCAGCAGCTTCGGACAGATCCGCGAGCAGTACTTC. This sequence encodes CASSFGQIREQYF.

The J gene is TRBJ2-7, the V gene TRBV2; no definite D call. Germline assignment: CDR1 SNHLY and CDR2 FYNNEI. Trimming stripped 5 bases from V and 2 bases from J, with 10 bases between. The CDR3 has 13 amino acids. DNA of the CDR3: TGTGCCAGCAGTCGCAACAGAGCCTACGAGCAGTACTTC. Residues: CASSRNRAYEQYF.

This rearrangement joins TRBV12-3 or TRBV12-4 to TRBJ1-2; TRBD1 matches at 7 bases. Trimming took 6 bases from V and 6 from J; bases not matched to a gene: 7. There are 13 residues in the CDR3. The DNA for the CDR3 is TGTGCCAGCAGCCCGGGCAGGGGGGATGGCTACACCTTC. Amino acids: CASSPGRGDGYTF.

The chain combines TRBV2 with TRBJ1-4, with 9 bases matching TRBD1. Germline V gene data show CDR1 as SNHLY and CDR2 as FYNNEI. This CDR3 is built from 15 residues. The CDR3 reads CATGTGNPTNEKLFF. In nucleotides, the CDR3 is TGTGCTACCGGGACAGGGAATCCAACTAATGAAAAACTGTTTTTT.

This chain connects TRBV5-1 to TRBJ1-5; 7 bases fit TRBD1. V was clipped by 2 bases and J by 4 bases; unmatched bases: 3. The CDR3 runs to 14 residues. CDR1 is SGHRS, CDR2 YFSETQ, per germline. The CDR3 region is CASSLTGENQPQHF. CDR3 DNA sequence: TGCGCCAGCAGCTTAACAGGGGAAAATCAGCCCCAGCATTTT.

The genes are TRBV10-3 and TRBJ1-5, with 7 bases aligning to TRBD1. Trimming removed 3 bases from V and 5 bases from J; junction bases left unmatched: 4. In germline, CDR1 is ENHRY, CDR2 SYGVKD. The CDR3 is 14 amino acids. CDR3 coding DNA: TGTGCCATCAGTGAACAGGGGATGGATCAGCCCCAGCATTTT. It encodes CAISEQGMDQPQHF.

CDR3 in DNA: TGTGCCAGCAGCGTACACCGGGGCTATGGCTACACCTTC. This encodes CASSVHRGYGYTF. The chain has TRBV9 and TRBJ1-2; D call uncertain. CDR1 is SGDLS and CDR2 is YYNGEE in the germline V gene. V was trimmed by 1 base and J by 4 bases, leaving 8 bases between them. The CDR3 is 13 residues long.

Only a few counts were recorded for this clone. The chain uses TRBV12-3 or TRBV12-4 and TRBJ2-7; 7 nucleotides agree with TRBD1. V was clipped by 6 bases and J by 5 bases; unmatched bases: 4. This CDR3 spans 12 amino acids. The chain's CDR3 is CASSWDSNEQYF. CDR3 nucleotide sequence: TGTGCCAGCAGCTGGGACAGCAACGAGCAGTACTTC.

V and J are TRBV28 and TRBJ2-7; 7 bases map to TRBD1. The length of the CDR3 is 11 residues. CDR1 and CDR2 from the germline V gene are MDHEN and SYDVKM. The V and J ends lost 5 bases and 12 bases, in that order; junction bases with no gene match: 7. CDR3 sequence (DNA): TGTGCCAGCAGTCTGACAGGGTTGTGGTACTTC. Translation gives CASSLTGLWYF.

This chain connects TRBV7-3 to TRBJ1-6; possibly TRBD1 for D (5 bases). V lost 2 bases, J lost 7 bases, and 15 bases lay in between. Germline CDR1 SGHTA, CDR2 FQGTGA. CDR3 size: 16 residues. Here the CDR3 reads CASSLYPRVRNSPLHF. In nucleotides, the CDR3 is TGTGCCAGCAGCTTATATCCCAGGGTTCGCAATTCACCCCTCCACTTT. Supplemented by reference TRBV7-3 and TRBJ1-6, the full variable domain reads GAGVSQTPSNKVTEKGKYVELRCDPISGHTALYWYRQSLGQGPEFLIYFQGTGAADDSGLPNDRFFAVRPEGSVSTLKIQRTERGDSAVYLCASSLYPRVRNSPLHFGNGTRLTVT.

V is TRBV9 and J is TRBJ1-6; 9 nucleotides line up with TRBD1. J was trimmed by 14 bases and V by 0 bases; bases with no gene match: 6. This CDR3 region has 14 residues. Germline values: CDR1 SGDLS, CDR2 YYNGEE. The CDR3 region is CASSVEQGATSLHF. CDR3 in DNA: TGTGCCAGCAGCGTAGAACAGGGGGCTACATCCCTCCACTTT.

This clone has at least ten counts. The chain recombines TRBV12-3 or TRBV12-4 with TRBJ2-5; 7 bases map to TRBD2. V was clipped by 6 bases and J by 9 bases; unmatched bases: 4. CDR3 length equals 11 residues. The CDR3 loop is CASSSAGAQYF. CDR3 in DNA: TGTGCCAGCAGCTCTGCGGGGGCCCAGTACTTC.

The CDR3, as DNA: TGCGCCAGCAGCCAAGATCCCAGGCGCAAATTGCACGGGGAGCTGTTTTTT. This codes for CASSQDPRRKLHGELFF. The chain employs TRBV4-1 and TRBJ2-2; the D is unclear. The CDR3 runs to 17 residues. V shed 0 bases and J shed 7 bases, with 18 bases lying between them. Germline CDR1 and CDR2: MGHRA and YSYEKL.

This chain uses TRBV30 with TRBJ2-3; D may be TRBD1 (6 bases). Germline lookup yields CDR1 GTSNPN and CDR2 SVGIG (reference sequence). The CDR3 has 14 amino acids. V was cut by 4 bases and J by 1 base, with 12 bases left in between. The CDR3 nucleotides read TGTGCCTGGACCCAGGGACACCGCACAGATACGCAGTATTTT. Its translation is CAWTQGHRTDTQYF.

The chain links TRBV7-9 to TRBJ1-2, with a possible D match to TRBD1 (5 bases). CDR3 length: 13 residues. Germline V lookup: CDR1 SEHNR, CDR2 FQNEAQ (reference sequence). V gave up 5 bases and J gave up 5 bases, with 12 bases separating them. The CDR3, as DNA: TGTGCCAGCAGCCTCACTGGGGCGTATGGCTACACCTTC. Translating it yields CASSLTGAYGYTF.

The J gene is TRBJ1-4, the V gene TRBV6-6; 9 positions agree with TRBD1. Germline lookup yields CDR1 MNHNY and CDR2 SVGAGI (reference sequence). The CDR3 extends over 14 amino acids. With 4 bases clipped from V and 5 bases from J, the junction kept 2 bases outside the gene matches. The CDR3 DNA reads TGTGCCAGCAGTTCAACAGGGGGCAATGAAAAACTGTTTTTT. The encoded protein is CASSSTGGNEKLFF.

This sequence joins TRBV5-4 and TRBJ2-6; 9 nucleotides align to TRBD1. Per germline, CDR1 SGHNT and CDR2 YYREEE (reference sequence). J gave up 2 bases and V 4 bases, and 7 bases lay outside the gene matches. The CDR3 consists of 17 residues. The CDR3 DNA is TGTGCCAGCAGCCCCGGGACAGGGACGGCTGGGGCCAACGTCCTGACTTTC. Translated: CASSPGTGTAGANVLTF.

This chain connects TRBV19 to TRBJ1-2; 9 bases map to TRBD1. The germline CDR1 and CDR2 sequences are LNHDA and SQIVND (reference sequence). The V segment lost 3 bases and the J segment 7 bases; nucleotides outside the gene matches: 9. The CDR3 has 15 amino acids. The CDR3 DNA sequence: TGTGCCAGTAGTATCACGGGACAGGGAAGGGCTGGCTACACCTTC. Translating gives CASSITGQGRAGYTF.

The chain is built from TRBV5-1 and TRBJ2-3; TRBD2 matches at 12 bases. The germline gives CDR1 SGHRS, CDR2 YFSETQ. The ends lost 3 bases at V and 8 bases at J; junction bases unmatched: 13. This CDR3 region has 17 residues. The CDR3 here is CASSYTGASGGAGTQYF. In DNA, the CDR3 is TGCGCCAGCAGCTATACGGGCGCTAGCGGGGGGGCCGGTACGCAGTATTTT.

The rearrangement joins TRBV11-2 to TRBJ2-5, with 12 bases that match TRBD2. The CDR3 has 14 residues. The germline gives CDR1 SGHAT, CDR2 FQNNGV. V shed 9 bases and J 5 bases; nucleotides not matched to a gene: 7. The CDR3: CASSTSGGSETQYF. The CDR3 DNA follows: TGTGCCAGTTCGACTAGCGGGGGAAGTGAGACCCAGTACTTC. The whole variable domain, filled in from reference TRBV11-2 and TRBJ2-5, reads EAGVAQSPRYKIIEKRQSVAFWCNPISGHATLYWYQQILGQGPKLLIQFQNNGVVDDSQLPKDRFSAERLKGVDSTLKIQPAKLEDSAVYLCASSTSGGSETQYFGPGTRLLVL.

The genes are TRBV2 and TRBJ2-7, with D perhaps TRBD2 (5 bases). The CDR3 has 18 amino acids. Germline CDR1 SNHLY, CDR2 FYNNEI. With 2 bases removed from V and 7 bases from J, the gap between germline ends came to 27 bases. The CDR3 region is CASSENTPKGVPAGEQYF. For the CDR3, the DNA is TGTGCCAGCAGTGAAAATACCCCCAAGGGAGTCCCGGCGGGTGAGCAGTACTTC.

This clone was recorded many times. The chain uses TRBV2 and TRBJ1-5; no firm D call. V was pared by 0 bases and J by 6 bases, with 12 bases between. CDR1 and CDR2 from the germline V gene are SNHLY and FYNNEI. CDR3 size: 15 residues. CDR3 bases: TGTGCCAGCAGTGAAGCGGGAGGGTGGAGTCAGCCCCAGCATTTT. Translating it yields CASSEAGGWSQPQHF.

The CDR3, as DNA: TGTGCCAGCAGCCCAACCCTGGGACAGGGGGCGAGTGGCTACACCTTC. Amino acid sequence: CASSPTLGQGASGYTF. The V and J genes are TRBV9 and TRBJ1-2, with TRBD1 matching 12 bases. The germline V gene encodes CDR1 SGDLS and CDR2 YYNGEE. The CDR3 length is 16 residues. The V and J ends lost 4 bases and 7 bases, in that order; junction bases with no gene match: 11.

CDR3 in amino acids: CASSFRLAGGTDTQYF. The DNA of the CDR3 is TGTGCCAGCAGCTTTAGATTAGCGGGGGGTACAGATACGCAGTATTTT. The chain joins TRBV7-2 to TRBJ2-3, with 10 bases matching TRBD2. CDR1 is SGHTA and CDR2 is FQGNSA in the germline V gene. Losses at the gene ends were 3 bases for V and 3 bases for J; bases not matched to a gene: 6. CDR3 length: 16 residues.

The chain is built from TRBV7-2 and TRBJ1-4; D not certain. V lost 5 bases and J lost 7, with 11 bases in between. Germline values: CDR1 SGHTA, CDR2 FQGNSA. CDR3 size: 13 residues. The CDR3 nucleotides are TGTGCCAGCAGCGCGACGTGGAGTGAAAAACTGTTTTTT. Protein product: CASSATWSEKLFF.